This is a list of T cell receptor beta chains from one sample in a study of CD8 T cells in ankylosing spondylitis. TCRdb processed the 5' RACE reads anew with MiXCR; each CDR3 protein has one entry. The sample lists 300,000 to 350,000 distinct CDR3 sequences, around 10% seen once, with roughly 9.2% in the top ten. Sequenced material: blood, either unsorted or a sorted T cell fraction (not recorded which). These TCRs come from a female donor with ankylosing spondylitis or in good health (not recorded which). Each CDR3 is given with its conserved first and last residue. The D gene is left open where the match is weak. Expanded clones are given a class, and other clones once, few, many or no size at all.

clone_size,j_call,v_call,d_call,cdr3_nt,cdr3_aa
many,TRBJ2-7,TRBV27,TRBD1,TGTGCCAGCAGTCCCCTCCAGACAGGGTTGCGGTACGAGCAGTACTTC,CASSPLQTGLRYEQYF
many,TRBJ2-1,TRBV20-1,NA,TGCAGTGCTAGTGACGGGAGAGTCTCGGGTGAGCAGTTCTTC,CSASDGRVSGEQFF
many,TRBJ1-5,TRBV20-1,TRBD1,TGCAGTGCTAGGGGGGGACAGGGTGGAGGCCAGCCCCAGCATTTT,CSARGGQGGGQPQHF
many,TRBJ1-1,TRBV27,TRBD1,TGTGCCAGCGCCCTATGGGGACAGGGTGACGCTTTCTTT,CASALWGQGDAFF
few,TRBJ1-4,TRBV28,NA,TGTGCCAGCAGTTTAGTAGAGTTTGGGGTTGGAACTAATGAAAAACTGTTTTTT,CASSLVEFGVGTNEKLFF
NA,TRBJ2-1,TRBV5-1,NA,TGCGCCAGCAGCTTGGGACAGCCTAACAATGAGCAGTTCTTC,CASSLGQPNNEQFF
NA,TRBJ2-7,TRBV7-2,NA,TGTGCCAGCAGCTCCGACTACCCGAAGTTCGAGCAGTACTTC,CASSSDYPKFEQYF
few,TRBJ1-1,TRBV5-1,NA,TGCGCCAGCAGCAAAAGCCGACAGACTCCGAACACTGAAGCTTTCTTT,CASSKSRQTPNTEAFF
NA,TRBJ2-5,TRBV12-3/TRBV12-4,TRBD2,TGTGCCAGCAGTACTCGGACTAGCCGGGAGCGGGAGACCCAGTACTTC,CASSTRTSRERETQYF
many,TRBJ2-7,TRBV20-1,TRBD2,TGCAGTGCTAGCGGGGGGAGGATCCGCTACGAGCAGTACTTC,CSASGGRIRYEQYF
NA,TRBJ2-1,TRBV5-1,TRBD2,TGCGCCAGCAGTCAAGCGGGAGGGCCCAGCTCCTACAATGAGCAGTTCTTC,CASSQAGGPSSYNEQFF
NA,TRBJ2-5,TRBV3-1,NA,TGTGCCAGCAGCCAGTCGGAAGAGACCCAGTACTTC,CASSQSEETQYF
NA,TRBJ2-7,TRBV2,TRBD1,TGTGCCAGCGTGGGACAGCTGAACTACGAGCAGTACTTC,CASVGQLNYEQYF
many,TRBJ2-1,TRBV5-1,NA,TGCGCCAGCAGCTTGGCGGGGACCAACAATGAGCAGTTCTTC,CASSLAGTNNEQFF
many,TRBJ2-5,TRBV5-1,TRBD1,TGCGCCAGCAGCTTGGAAGGACAGGGACCGGGAGAGACCCAGTACTTC,CASSLEGQGPGETQYF
many,TRBJ2-1,TRBV12-3/TRBV12-4,NA,TGTGCCAGCAGTTTGGGGGGCAATGAGCAGTTCTTC,CASSLGGNEQFF
many,TRBJ1-4,TRBV2,TRBD1,TGTGCCAGCAGTGTGGGACAGATTGAAAAACTGTTTTTT,CASSVGQIEKLFF
once,TRBJ1-6,TRBV12-3/TRBV12-4,NA,TGTGCCAGCAGTTCCTGGACCTTGACCGATAATTCACCCCTCCACTTT,CASSSWTLTDNSPLHF
many,TRBJ2-1,TRBV7-2,NA,TGTGCCAGCAGCTCATTACGCAGGGGTGGCTACAATGAGCAGTTCTTC,CASSSLRRGGYNEQFF
many,TRBJ2-3,TRBV10-3,NA,TGTGCCACTGGAGGAACAACCCTGCCAGATACGCAGTATTTT,CATGGTTLPDTQYF
many,TRBJ1-2,TRBV12-3/TRBV12-4,NA,TGTGCCAGCACCTCGGACCCCGGTTATGGCTACACCTTC,CASTSDPGYGYTF
many,TRBJ2-4,TRBV20-1,TRBD2,TGCAGTGCAGGTCGGACTAGCGGGAGAGTGAACATTCAGTACTTC,CSAGRTSGRVNIQYF
few,TRBJ1-3,TRBV12-3/TRBV12-4,NA,TGTGCCAGCAGTTTTTGGGATTCCTCTGGAAACACCATATATTTT,CASSFWDSSGNTIYF
many,TRBJ2-7,TRBV27,NA,TGTGCCAGCAGTCCGCTTGGTGGCAGGTCCACCTACGAGCAGTACTTC,CASSPLGGRSTYEQYF
many,TRBJ2-2,TRBV6-2/TRBV6-3,NA,TGTGCCAGCAGTTACTCATCTCGGCAGGGATCTAAAACCGGGGAGCTGTTTTTT,CASSYSSRQGSKTGELFF
many,TRBJ1-5,TRBV20-1,NA,TGCAGTGCTAGAGATGCACGGTCTGCGGGGTTGAATCAGCCCCAGCATTTT,CSARDARSAGLNQPQHF
few,TRBJ2-3,TRBV7-3,TRBD2,TGTGCCAGCAGCCCTAGCGGGCTGTACACAGATACGCAGTATTTT,CASSPSGLYTDTQYF
many,TRBJ1-2,TRBV29-1,NA,TGCAGCGTTGAAAGGGGCCCCAGCTATGGCTACACCTTC,CSVERGPSYGYTF
NA,TRBJ2-7,TRBV6-1,NA,TGTGCCAGCAGTGAGGCAGCGAGCGGCCCCTACGAGCAGTACTTC,CASSEAASGPYEQYF
many,TRBJ2-7,TRBV20-1,NA,TGCAGTGCCCGCCCCCCGGGCCCGGGAGCTAAAGAGCAGTACTTC,CSARPPGPGAKEQYF
few,TRBJ1-1,TRBV4-2,NA,TGTGCCAGCAGCCAAGAGAGCACTGTGGGCACTGAAGCTTTCTTT,CASSQESTVGTEAFF
many,TRBJ2-1,TRBV6-5,TRBD1,TGTGCCAGCAGTTACCTAACAGGACAGGGTGTCTACAATGAGCAGTTCTTC,CASSYLTGQGVYNEQFF
many,TRBJ1-4,TRBV2,NA,TGTGCCAGCGATGGTCAGGCAGAAAGGGAAAAACTGTTTTTT,CASDGQAEREKLFF
few,TRBJ2-7,TRBV12-3/TRBV12-4,NA,TGTGCCAGCAGGACCGACAGCTCTGCCAGCTACGAGCAGTACTTC,CASRTDSSASYEQYF
NA,TRBJ2-1,TRBV3-1,TRBD2,TGTGCCAGCAGCCCCCGAGGACTAGCGGGAGTGGATGAGCAGTTCTTC,CASSPRGLAGVDEQFF
many,TRBJ2-3,TRBV12-3/TRBV12-4,TRBD2,TGTGCCAGCAGTTTTGCGGTAGGCGGGAGTCTGGATACGCAGTATTTT,CASSFAVGGSLDTQYF
many,TRBJ2-7,TRBV5-1,NA,TGCGCCAGCAGCGACGTAGGGGTTTCCTACGAGCAGTACTTC,CASSDVGVSYEQYF
many,TRBJ2-1,TRBV5-6,NA,TGTGCCAGCAGCTTGGGTCCTTCCCCCTACAATGAGCAGTTCTTC,CASSLGPSPYNEQFF
many,TRBJ1-6,TRBV20-1,NA,TGCAGTGCTAGAGCCTACAAGGAGATTAAGAATTCACCCCTCCACTTT,CSARAYKEIKNSPLHF
few,TRBJ2-1,TRBV7-2,NA,TGTGCCAGCAGCCCAGGGACTGGGCGAATGGAGCAGTTCTTC,CASSPGTGRMEQFF
many,TRBJ1-1,TRBV11-2,NA,TGTGCCAGCAGCCTACCAAGGGGGGGGTGGACTGAAGCTTTCTTT,CASSLPRGGWTEAFF
many,TRBJ2-2,TRBV10-3,NA,TGTGCCATCAGTGAATCTCGAACCGGGGAGCTGTTTTTT,CAISESRTGELFF
many,TRBJ1-5,TRBV5-5,NA,TGTGCCAGCAGCTCGGGGGGGCTTAATAGCAATCAGCCCCAGCATTTT,CASSSGGLNSNQPQHF
many,TRBJ1-2,TRBV6-1,NA,TGTGCCAGCAAGGGTGAGCCCCTCTATGGCTACACCTTC,CASKGEPLYGYTF
many,TRBJ1-5,TRBV5-5,NA,TGTGCCAGCAGCTTAGGGATTCCCAGCCCCGTCCAGCCCCAGCATTTT,CASSLGIPSPVQPQHF
many,TRBJ1-1,TRBV6-5,NA,TGTGCCAGCAGTTACCGGGACAAGCTGAACACTGAAGCTTTCTTT,CASSYRDKLNTEAFF
many,TRBJ2-1,TRBV28,TRBD2,TGTGCCAGCAGTTTATTTTTGGGACTAGCGGGTCCCATGCAGTTCTTC,CASSLFLGLAGPMQFF
many,TRBJ1-3,TRBV12-3/TRBV12-4,NA,TGCGCCAGCAGCTTGGGCCAGGGTGGAAACACCATATATTTT,CASSLGQGGNTIYF
few,TRBJ2-7,TRBV11-2,NA,TGTGCCAGCAGCTTCGTATGGGCCGGAGAGAGCTCCTACGAGCAGTACTTC,CASSFVWAGESSYEQYF
few,TRBJ2-3,TRBV7-2,NA,TGTGCCAGCAGCTACTCGGGAGATACGCAGTATTTT,CASSYSGDTQYF
many,TRBJ2-1,TRBV5-1,TRBD2,TGCGCCAGCAGCCCCGCTAGCGGGGGGGGCAATGAGCAGTTCTTC,CASSPASGGGNEQFF
NA,TRBJ2-7,TRBV12-3/TRBV12-4,NA,TGTGCCAGCAGTTTTGTCCTAGTGGACGAGCAGTACTTC,CASSFVLVDEQYF
few,TRBJ2-5,TRBV7-8,NA,TGTGCCAGCAGACTTAGAGCCGGTCTTGAAGAGACCCAGTACTTC,CASRLRAGLEETQYF
many,TRBJ2-3,TRBV5-5,NA,TGTGCCAGCAGCCCACAGGGAGCAGATACGCAGTATTTT,CASSPQGADTQYF
many,TRBJ2-1,TRBV24-1,NA,TGTGCCACCAGTGAGTATTCCGTCAATGAGCAGTTCTTC,CATSEYSVNEQFF